The rows below give T cell receptor beta chains drawn from one sample of a study of T cell responses to AZD1222 COVID-19 vaccine. Assay: immunoSEQ multiplex PCR; the TCRdb copy retains only in-frame clones and omits some. The top ten hold about 1.7% of the sample, which has 100,000 to 110,000 clones, less than 90% seen once. The source material was peripheral blood, sampled on day 0 of AZD1222 vaccination. The receptors derive from an adult in good health. CDR3s include the opening cysteine and the closing phenylalanine or tryptophan. A D gene is named only where the DNA matches it firmly. Some rows mark clone size as missing; the rest say once, few, many or name a class of expanded clone.

CDR3aa	CDR3nt	abundance	v_gene	d_gene	j_gene
CASSTTRGYTF	TGTGCCAGCAGCACGACACGGGGCTACACCTTC	NA	TRBV28	NA	TRBJ1-2
CASSQGLSFVNEQFF	TGTGCCAGCAGCCAGGGTTTGAGCTTTGTCAATGAGCAGTTCTTC	NA	TRBV14	NA	TRBJ2-1
CASSIGASREKLFF	TGTGCCAGCAGTATTGGGGCCAGTAGGGAAAAACTGTTTTTT	NA	TRBV5-4	NA	TRBJ1-4
CASSQAQGGDTQYF	TGCGCCAGCAGCCAAGCGCAGGGGGGAGATACGCAGTATTTT	few	TRBV4-3	NA	TRBJ2-3
CASSYLLAGFSDEQFF	TGTGCCAGCAGTTATCTCCTAGCGGGATTTAGCGATGAGCAGTTCTTC	NA	TRBV6-2/TRBV6-3	TRBD2	TRBJ2-1
CASSGRDRANTGELFF	TGTGCCAGCAGTGGCCGGGACAGGGCGAACACCGGGGAGCTGTTTTTT	NA	TRBV6-1	TRBD1	TRBJ2-2
CASSRTAGYEQYF	TGTGCCAGCAGCCGGACCGCAGGGTACGAGCAGTACTTC	NA	TRBV6-5	NA	TRBJ2-7
CASSLAVAGAQEQYF	TGTGCCAGCAGCTTAGCGGTAGCGGGAGCTCAAGAGCAGTACTTC	once	TRBV7-2	TRBD2	TRBJ2-7
CATIGFRRGDTDTQYF	TGTGCCACCATAGGATTTCGACGGGGCGACACAGATACGCAGTATTTT	NA	TRBV28	NA	TRBJ2-3
CSFIAGGPYEQYF	TGCAGCTTCATAGCGGGTGGCCCCTACGAGCAGTACTTC	NA	TRBV29-1	TRBD2	TRBJ2-7
CASSGGTSGRGSVNEQFF	TGCGCCAGCAGCGGAGGGACTAGCGGGAGGGGTAGTGTCAATGAGCAGTTCTTC	NA	TRBV5-1	TRBD2	TRBJ2-1
CASSIEGTGHPYGYTF	TGTGCCAGTAGTATAGAGGGGACAGGGCATCCTTATGGCTACACCTTC	NA	TRBV19	TRBD1	TRBJ1-2
CASSQEDGRMSNQPQHF	TGCGCCAGCAGCCAAGAGGACGGTAGAATGAGCAATCAGCCCCAGCATTTT	few	TRBV4-1	NA	TRBJ1-5
CASSLGGYEQYF	TGTGCCAGCAGCTTGGGCGGCTACGAGCAGTACTTC	NA	TRBV5-4	NA	TRBJ2-7
CASTSDRVNTEAFF	TGTGCCAGTACCTCGGACAGGGTTAACACTGAAGCTTTCTTT	NA	TRBV19	TRBD1	TRBJ1-1
CASSSLGQQETQYF	TGTGCCAGCAGCTCCTTGGGACAACAAGAGACCCAGTACTTC	NA	TRBV7-8	NA	TRBJ2-5
CASSQDREGTDTQYF	TGTGCCAGCAGCCAAGATCGTGAGGGCACAGATACGCAGTATTTT	once	TRBV4-2	NA	TRBJ2-3
CASSPHGTGRTNTGELFF	TGTGCCAGCAGCCCCCACGGGACAGGGAGGACGAACACCGGGGAGCTGTTTTTT	NA	TRBV9	TRBD1	TRBJ2-2
CASSFSRGNTEAFF	TGTGCCAGCAGCTTTTCCAGGGGGAACACTGAAGCTTTCTTT	NA	TRBV11-2	NA	TRBJ1-1
CASSRQSTSGRGMRDTQYF	TGTGCCAGCAGCCGGCAATCAACTAGCGGGAGGGGTATGCGTGATACGCAGTATTTT	NA	TRBV7-2	TRBD2	TRBJ2-3
CASSALSDTQYF	TGTGCCAGCAGTGCTTTATCAGATACGCAGTATTTT	once	TRBV27	NA	TRBJ2-3
CASSPGTGNSPLHF	TGCGCCAGCAGCCCCGGGACAGGGAATTCACCCCTCCACTTT	NA	TRBV5-1	TRBD1	TRBJ1-6
CASSYDQTGNQPQHF	TGTGCCAGCAGCTATGACCAGACAGGGAACCAGCCCCAGCATTTT	NA	TRBV11-2	TRBD1	TRBJ1-5
CASSLEGTGPWEQYF	TGTGCCAGCAGCTTAGAGGGGACTGGCCCGTGGGAGCAGTACTTC	NA	TRBV7-2	NA	TRBJ2-7
CASSWGLGTDEQFF	TGTGCCAGTAGTTGGGGACTAGGGACCGATGAGCAGTTCTTC	NA	TRBV19	TRBD2	TRBJ2-1
CASSQDFSAETQYF	TGCGCCAGCAGCCAAGATTTTTCGGCAGAGACCCAGTACTTC	NA	TRBV4-3	NA	TRBJ2-5
CSAEEGQRWVATYNEQFF	TGCAGCGCAGAAGAGGGACAGAGATGGGTGGCAACCTACAATGAGCAGTTCTTC	NA	TRBV29-1	TRBD1	TRBJ2-1
CASSPLSIPTTDTQYF	TGCGCCAGCAGCCCCCTTTCCATACCTACAACAGATACGCAGTATTTT	NA	TRBV5-1	NA	TRBJ2-3
CAWEGITGNTIYF	TGTGCCTGGGAGGGAATCACTGGAAACACCATATATTTT	NA	TRBV30	NA	TRBJ1-3
CASTAIGDQPQHF	TGTGCCAGCACCGCCATTGGGGATCAGCCCCAGCATTTT	few	TRBV19	NA	TRBJ1-5
CASSKRSGTLIAKNIQYF	TGTGCCAGCAGTAAGCGATCCGGGACACTCATAGCCAAAAACATTCAGTACTTC	NA	TRBV28	NA	TRBJ2-4
CASSLPGTGYGYTF	TGTGCCAGCAGCTTACCCGGGACAGGGTATGGCTACACCTTC	NA	TRBV11-3	TRBD1	TRBJ1-2
CATSRFSGVEQFF	TGTGCCACCAGCAGGTTTTCTGGCGTCGAGCAGTTCTTC	NA	TRBV15	NA	TRBJ2-1
CASSLGRSRQGLRETQYF	TGTGCCAGCAGCTTGGGTCGTTCCAGACAGGGTTTACGAGAGACCCAGTACTTC	NA	TRBV7-2	TRBD1	TRBJ2-5
CASRGQGSNYGYTF	TGTGCCAGCAGGGGACAGGGGTCGAACTATGGCTACACCTTC	NA	TRBV6-5	TRBD1	TRBJ1-2
CASSFTSGIDYGYTF	TGTGCCAGCAGCTTTACCTCGGGGATTGACTATGGCTACACCTTC	NA	TRBV7-2	NA	TRBJ1-2
CATSRETSGYYNEQFF	TGTGCCACCAGCAGAGAAACTAGCGGTTACTACAATGAGCAGTTCTTC	NA	TRBV15	TRBD2	TRBJ2-1
CASSLASTPTNYGYTF	TGTGCCAGCAGCTTAGCATCGACCCCAACTAACTATGGCTACACCTTC	NA	TRBV11-1	NA	TRBJ1-2
CASSLSGRGGEKLFF	TGTGCCAGCAGTTTATCGGGCAGGGGTGGAGAAAAACTGTTTTTT	NA	TRBV28	NA	TRBJ1-4
CASLAPGFDYGYTF	TGCGCCAGCCTAGCCCCAGGGTTCGACTATGGCTACACCTTC	NA	TRBV10-2	NA	TRBJ1-2
CASSVGDSSYEQYF	TGTGCCAGCAGCGTGGGGGACTCCTCCTACGAGCAGTACTTC	NA	TRBV9	NA	TRBJ2-7
CATPQDSGSPEQYF	TGCGCCACCCCCCAGGACAGCGGGAGCCCCGAGCAGTACTTC	NA	TRBV23-1	TRBD2	TRBJ2-7
CASSEGSSDTEAFF	TGCGCCAGCAGTGAGGGCAGTTCCGACACTGAAGCTTTCTTT	NA	TRBV10-1	NA	TRBJ1-1
CASSRDSTDTQYF	TGTGCCAGCAGCCGTGACTCCACAGATACGCAGTATTTT	NA	TRBV28	NA	TRBJ2-3
CASSLEQGGSSYNSPLHF	TGTGCCAGCAGCCTGGAACAGGGGGGAAGCTCCTATAATTCACCCCTCCACTTT	many	TRBV11-3	TRBD1	TRBJ1-6
CASSVVYEQYF	TGTGCCAGCAGTGTCGTGTACGAGCAGTACTTC	NA	TRBV6-4	NA	TRBJ2-7
CASSVRGTGATGELFF	TGTGCCAGCAGCGTACGAGGGACAGGAGCGACCGGGGAGCTGTTTTTT	NA	TRBV9	TRBD1	TRBJ2-2
CASSFSSTDTQYF	TGTGCCAGCAGTTTCAGTAGCACAGATACGCAGTATTTT	NA	TRBV27	NA	TRBJ2-3